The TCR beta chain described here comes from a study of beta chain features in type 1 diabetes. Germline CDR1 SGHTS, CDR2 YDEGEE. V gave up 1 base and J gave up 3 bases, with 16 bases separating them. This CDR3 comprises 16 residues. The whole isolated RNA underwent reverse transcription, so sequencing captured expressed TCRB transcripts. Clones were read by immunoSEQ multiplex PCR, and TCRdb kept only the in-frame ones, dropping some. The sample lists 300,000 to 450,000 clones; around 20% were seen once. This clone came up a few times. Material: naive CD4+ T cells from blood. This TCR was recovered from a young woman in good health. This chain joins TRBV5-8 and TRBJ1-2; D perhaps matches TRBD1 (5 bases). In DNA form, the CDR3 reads TGTGCCAGCAGCTTGCCCGGAACCGGGGGTGACTATGGCTACACCTTC. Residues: CASSLPGTGGDYGYTF.